This T cell receptor (beta chain) was captured by sequencing in a study of T cell responses to AZD1222 COVID-19 vaccine. Broader study findings: Reportedly, nearly half of unique spike TCRs recognized epitopes outside B.1.351/B.1.1.7 mutations.

This CDR3 contains 14 residues. CDR1 and CDR2 (germline): LGHDT, YNNKEL (reference sequence). The V gene lost 4 bases and the J gene lost 3 bases, with 10 bases spanning the gap. Sequenced by immunoSEQ multiplex PCR; TCRdb stores in-frame clones only, minus some. The top ten clones hold around 6.5% of a sample with around 150,000 clones, 80% to 95% of them seen once. As for this clone: The target antigen is unknown.

This material consisted of peripheral blood, taken 28 days after the second AZD1222 dose. The rearrangement joins TRBV3-1 (or the pseudogene TRBV3-2) to TRBJ1-5; TRBD1 might be the D (5 bases). The TCR comes from an adult who received the AZD1222 COVID-19 vaccine. CDR3 in amino acids: CASSPQGYNQPQHF. The CDR3, as DNA: TGTGCCAGCAGCCCCCAGGGTTACAATCAGCCCCAGCATTTT.